The 14 T cell receptor beta chains presented below share a single source sample, sequenced in a study of CD8+ T cells in alopecia areata. Extraction of RNA preceded its reverse transcription into cDNA, which served as the sequencing template. The assay was immunoSEQ multiplex PCR, and TCRdb's table has in-frame clones only and misses some. The table has about 150,000 clones, 45% to 60% seen once. Sequencing used CD8+ T cells sorted from blood, obtained at week 0. These receptors were obtained from a human donor with alopecia areata.

The chain links TRBV29-1 to TRBJ1-2, with D tentatively TRBD1 (5 bases). The length of the CDR3 is 11 residues. The V gene's germline CDR1 is SQVTM and CDR2 ANQGSEA. Trimming took off 8 bases at V and 5 bases at J, with 12 bases between the two ends. The CDR3 sequence is CSIPDSYGYTF. The CDR3 coding sequence is TGCAGCATACCCGACAGTTATGGCTACACCTTC.

This clone occurred once. The V and J genes are TRBV4-3 and TRBJ2-7; D may be TRBD1 (5 bases). CDR3 size: 15 residues. The V and J ends lost 0 bases and 4 bases respectively, with 13 bases between them. Per the germline V gene, CDR1 is LGHNA and CDR2 is YSLEER. The CDR3, as DNA: TGCGCCAGCAGCCAAGAGGCAGGGATATGGTACGAGCAGTACTTC. Its protein is CASSQEAGIWYEQYF.

The chain couples TRBV10-2 to TRBJ2-1, with D tentatively TRBD1 (6 bases). CDR3 length: 15 amino acids. Germline V CDR1 and CDR2: WSHSY, SAAADI. Trimming removed 4 bases at V and 5 bases at J, with 15 bases between. CDR3 nucleotide sequence: TGCGCCAGCAGTGGGACAGCCCACGATGACAATGAGCAGTTCTTC. It encodes CASSGTAHDDNEQFF.

This clone turned up a few times. V gene TRBV2 combines with J gene TRBJ2-3, with D perhaps being TRBD1 or TRBD2 (5 bases each). Per germline, CDR1 SNHLY and CDR2 FYNNEI. Trimming stripped 4 bases from V and 4 bases from J, with 9 bases between. The CDR3 has 13 amino acids. CDR3 loop: CASSVEGSDTQYF. CDR3 nucleotide sequence: TGTGCCAGCAGTGTAGAGGGGTCAGATACGCAGTATTTT.

The chain uses TRBV7-9 and TRBJ2-3; D is possibly TRBD2 (6 bases). Trimming pared 8 bases from V and 1 base from J, leaving 13 bases between. Germline V gives CDR1 SEHNR, CDR2 FQNEAQ (reference sequence). The CDR3 consists of 14 residues. The CDR3 DNA follows: TGTGCCAGCGGACGGACTACCCGCACAGATACGCAGTATTTT. Translating it yields CASGRTTRTDTQYF.

The J gene is TRBJ2-2, the V gene TRBV15; D remains unclear. The germline V gene has CDR1 LNHNV and CDR2 YYDKDF (reference sequence). The CDR3 loop spans 14 amino acids. V shed 5 bases and J shed 5 bases, with 12 bases lying between them. CDR3 nucleotide sequence: TGTGCCACCAGCTCACAGATTAATACCGGGGAGCTGTTTTTT. Protein product: CATSSQINTGELFF. Full variable domain (outside the CDR3, taken from reference TRBV15 and TRBJ2-2): DAMVIQNPRYQVTQFGKPVTLSCSQTLNHNVMYWYQQKSSQAPKLLFHYYDKDFNNEADTPDNFQSRRPNTSFCFLDIRSPGLGDTAMYLCATSSQINTGELFFGEGSRLTVL.

The chain couples TRBV4-3 to TRBJ1-2; D is unresolved. This CDR3 comprises 14 residues. V was clipped by 1 base and J by 4 bases, with 10 bases between them. CDR1 LGHNA and CDR2 YSLEER come from the germline V gene. CDR3 loop: CASSQVVGFYGYTF. The CDR3 DNA sequence: TGCGCCAGCAGCCAAGTAGTTGGGTTCTATGGCTACACCTTC.

This clone was picked up a small number of times. In nucleotides, the CDR3 is TGCAGCGTTGAAGATAGGGACAGTACCACCCCCGGGGAGCTGTTTTTT. Amino acid sequence: CSVEDRDSTTPGELFF. V usage is TRBV29-1 and J usage is TRBJ2-2, with TRBD1 matching over 7 bases. Germline V lookup: CDR1 SQVTM, CDR2 ANQGSEA. This CDR3 has 16 amino acids. V shed 0 bases and J 6 bases; nucleotides not matched to a gene: 10.

This clone came up a few times. CDR3: CAIGAAGGADEQYF. The DNA of the CDR3 is TGTGCCATTGGAGCAGCCGGGGGGGCCGACGAGCAGTACTTC. The genes are TRBV10-3 and TRBJ2-7; 8 bases are shared with TRBD2. CDR1 is ENHRY and CDR2 is SYGVKD in the germline V gene. The CDR3 is 14 amino acids. After removal of 9 bases from V and 5 bases from J, the junction contained 12 bases not matched to a gene.

This chain uses TRBV4-3 with TRBJ1-4, with D possibly being TRBD1 (6 bases). Germline V CDR1 and CDR2: LGHNA, YSLEER. Trimming stripped 0 bases from V and 5 bases from J, with 16 bases between. The CDR3 sequence is 17 residues long. The CDR3 spells CASSQDGGRALNEKLFF. The CDR3 bases are TGCGCCAGCAGCCAAGATGGGGGCCGCGCTTTAAATGAAAAACTGTTTTTT.

This clone occurred a few times. This chain joins TRBV29-1 and TRBJ2-7; possibly TRBD2 for D (6 bases). Germline CDR1 is SQVTM and CDR2 is ANQGSEA. This CDR3 region has 15 residues. V was shortened by 0 bases and J by 2 bases, with 14 bases between the two germline ends. The CDR3 loop reads CSVEEEGTETYEQYF. The CDR3 region has the DNA TGCAGCGTTGAAGAGGAGGGGACGGAGACCTACGAGCAGTACTTC.

This chain links TRBV29-1 with TRBJ2-1; the match to TRBD2 covers 8 bases. CDR3 length equals 14 residues. V was pared by 5 bases and J by 4 bases, with 7 bases of the junction left unmatched. The germline CDR1 and CDR2 sequences are SQVTM and ANQGSEA. CDR3 protein: CSVPPGREYNEQFF. The CDR3 nucleotides are TGCAGCGTTCCCCCCGGGAGGGAATACAATGAGCAGTTCTTC.

Of note for this clone: A junction end diverges from the germline sequence, so it may reflect a read error. V gene TRBV29-1 combines with J gene TRBJ1-2, with TRBD1 as a possible D gene (6 bases). The V gene's germline CDR1 is SQVTM and CDR2 ANQGSEA. The CDR3 is 14 residues long. CDR3 loop: CSVDRSGENYGCTF. The DNA for the CDR3 is TGCAGCGTTGACCGGTCAGGGGAGAACTATGGCTGCACCTTC.

This clone was seen a handful of times. The rearrangement links TRBV29-1 to TRBJ1-2, with D possibly TRBD1 on 6 matching bases. The ends were cut back, 3 bases at V and 10 bases at J, with 15 bases in the middle. CDR3 length equals 12 residues. Germline V gives CDR1 SQVTM, CDR2 ANQGSEA. The CDR3 loop is CSVDSSWGPYTF. CDR3 bases: TGCAGCGTTGATTCCTCTTGGGGGCCCTACACCTTC.